The sequence of this T cell receptor beta chain was determined in a study of CD8+CD57+ T cells in acquired aplastic anemia. Study overall: Average DNA yield from sorted CD4+ and CD8+ cells was around 3 ug.

Genomic DNA provided the template from which TCR beta VDJ and CDR3 profiles were obtained. TCRdb itself ran the reads through MiXCR, one entry per CDR3 protein. Of approximately 200,000 distinct CDR3 sequences listed, about half are singletons. This clonotype was observed a few times. The antigen remains unidentified. Study-level points and caveats: Common to patients and controls were 25 to 30 CD8+ CDR3 sequences.

The CDR3 is made up of 13 amino acids. V lost 3 bases to trimming and J lost 1 base, with 6 bases between them. The V gene's germline CDR1 is KGHSH and CDR2 LQKENI. The sample consisted of sorted CD4+, CD8+, or CD8+CD57+ T cells (not recorded which) from PBMCs. The J gene is TRBJ1-2, the V gene TRBV18; D ambiguous. The TCR was taken from a human donor in good health, serving as a control. CDR3 sequence: CASSPASNYGYTF. The CDR3 nucleotides are TGTGCCAGCTCACCCGCCAGTAACTATGGCTACACCTTC.